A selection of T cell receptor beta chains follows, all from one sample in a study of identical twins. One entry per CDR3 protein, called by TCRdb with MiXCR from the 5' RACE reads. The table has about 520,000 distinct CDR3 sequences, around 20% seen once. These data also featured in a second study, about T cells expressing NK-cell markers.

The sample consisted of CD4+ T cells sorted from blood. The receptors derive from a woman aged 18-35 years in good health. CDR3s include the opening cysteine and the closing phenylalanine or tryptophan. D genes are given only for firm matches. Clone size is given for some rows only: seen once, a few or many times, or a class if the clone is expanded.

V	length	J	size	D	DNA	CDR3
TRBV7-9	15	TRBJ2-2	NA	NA	TGTGCCAGCAGCTTCCTTTATGAAAACACCGGGGAGCTGTTTTTT	CASSFLYENTGELFF
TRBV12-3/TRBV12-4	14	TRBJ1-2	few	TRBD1	TGTGCCAGCAGTTTGGACAGGCACTCCTATGGCTACACCTTC	CASSLDRHSYGYTF
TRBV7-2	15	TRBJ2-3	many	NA	TGTGCCAGCAGCCCTGGTGCAGGGAGCACAGATACGCAGTATTTT	CASSPGAGSTDTQYF
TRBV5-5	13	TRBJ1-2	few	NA	TGTGCCAGCAGCTGGGTCGGGTCGGATGGCTACACCTTC	CASSWVGSDGYTF
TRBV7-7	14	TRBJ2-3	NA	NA	TGTGCTAGCAGCTTAGCGGAGAGCACAGATACGCAGTATTTT	CASSLAESTDTQYF
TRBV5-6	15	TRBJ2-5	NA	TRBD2	TGTGCCAGCATCTATAGCGGGAAGGGGCCCGAGACCCAGTACTTC	CASIYSGKGPETQYF
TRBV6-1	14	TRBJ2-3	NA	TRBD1	TGTGCCAGCAGTGACGACAGGGGTAGGGATACGCAGTATTTT	CASSDDRGRDTQYF
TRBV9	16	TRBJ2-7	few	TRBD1	TGTGCCAGCAGCACCACAGGGGGCGGAGTTTTCTACGAGCAGTACTTC	CASSTTGGGVFYEQYF
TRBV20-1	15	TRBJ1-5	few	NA	TGCAGTGCTAGAGTCCAACAGGGAGAAGATCAGCCCCAGCATTTT	CSARVQQGEDQPQHF
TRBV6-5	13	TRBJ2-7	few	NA	TGTGCCAGCAGTTACTCGAAGGAGGGTTCGAAGTACTTC	CASSYSKEGSKYF
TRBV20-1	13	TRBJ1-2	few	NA	TGCAGTGCTAGAGATTACAGGCTCTATGGCTACACCTTC	CSARDYRLYGYTF
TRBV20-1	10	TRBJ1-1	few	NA	TGCAGTGCAAGGACGTGGGAGGCTTTCTTT	CSARTWEAFF
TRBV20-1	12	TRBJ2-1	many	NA	TGCAGTGCTAAGGAGGGGCGCAATGAGCAGTTCTTC	CSAKEGRNEQFF
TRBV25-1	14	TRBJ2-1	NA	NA	TGTGCCAGCATAGCTGCGGGTTCCCACAATGAGCAGTTCTTC	CASIAAGSHNEQFF
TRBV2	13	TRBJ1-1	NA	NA	TGTGCCAGCAGTGAAGGGGAATACACTGAAGCTTTCTTT	CASSEGEYTEAFF
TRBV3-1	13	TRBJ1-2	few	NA	TGTGCCAGCAGCATACGAAACGGTCGTGGCTACACCTTC	CASSIRNGRGYTF
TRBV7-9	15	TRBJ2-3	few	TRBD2	TGTGCCAGCAGCTTTTTAGCGGGGATGATAGATACGCAGTATTTT	CASSFLAGMIDTQYF
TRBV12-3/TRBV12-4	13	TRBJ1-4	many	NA	TGTGCCAGCATCCAATGGGGGCTGGACAAACTGTTTTTT	CASIQWGLDKLFF
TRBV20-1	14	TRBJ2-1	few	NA	TGCAGTGCTAGAGACCGGAGAGGGGCCCCTGAGCAGTTCTTC	CSARDRRGAPEQFF
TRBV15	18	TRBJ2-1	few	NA	TGTGCCACCAGCAGAGAATCGCTAGCAGTATTCTCCTACAATGAGCAGTTCTTC	CATSRESLAVFSYNEQFF
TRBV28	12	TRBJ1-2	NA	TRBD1	TGTGCCAGCAGTTCCGGACAGGTGGGCTACACCTTC	CASSSGQVGYTF
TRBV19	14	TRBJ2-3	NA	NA	TGTGCCAGTAGTATAGTGCCAGGGACAGATACGCAGTATTTT	CASSIVPGTDTQYF
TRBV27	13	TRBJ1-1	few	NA	TGTGCCACCAAGGTGACGAGGCGGACTGAAGCTTTCTTT	CATKVTRRTEAFF
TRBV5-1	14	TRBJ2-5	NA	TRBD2	TGCGCCAGCAGCAGTACTAGCGAGCAAGAGACCCAGTACTTC	CASSSTSEQETQYF
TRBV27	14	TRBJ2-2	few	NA	TGTGCCAGCCGCCTACGACCAAACACCGGGGAGCTGTTTTTT	CASRLRPNTGELFF
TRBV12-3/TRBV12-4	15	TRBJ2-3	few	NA	TGTGCCAGCATCTTTGGAGCCCGGAGGACGGATACGCAGTATTTT	CASIFGARRTDTQYF
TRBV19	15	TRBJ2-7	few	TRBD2	TGTGCCAGTAGCAAAGGACTAGCGGAATCCTACGAGCAGTACTTC	CASSKGLAESYEQYF
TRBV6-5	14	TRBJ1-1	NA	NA	TGTGCCAGCAGTTACCTGAGGGGCGCGACTGAAGCTTTCTTT	CASSYLRGATEAFF
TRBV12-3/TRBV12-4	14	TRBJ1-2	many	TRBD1	TGTGCCAGCAGTCCCCGGACAGGGAGGAGTGGCTACACCTTC	CASSPRTGRSGYTF
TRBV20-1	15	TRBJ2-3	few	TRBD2	TGCAGTGCCACCCTGCGGGGGATTAGCACAGATACGCAGTATTTT	CSATLRGISTDTQYF
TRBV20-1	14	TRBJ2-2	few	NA	TGCAGTGCGTATGGGACGGTGAACACCGGGGAGCTGTTTTTT	CSAYGTVNTGELFF
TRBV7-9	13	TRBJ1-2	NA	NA	TGTGCCAGCACCCTTTTGGCAAACTATGGCTACACCTTC	CASTLLANYGYTF
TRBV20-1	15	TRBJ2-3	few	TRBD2	TGCAGTGCTCCCGAAGCTAGCGGGGTGACAGATACGCAGTATTTT	CSAPEASGVTDTQYF
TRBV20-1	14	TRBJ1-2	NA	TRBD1	TGCAGTGCGACGCCCTGGGACAGGGTAGATGGCTACACCTTC	CSATPWDRVDGYTF
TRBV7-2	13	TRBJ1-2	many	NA	TGTGCCAGCAGCTCAAAAATGGGGTATGGCTACACCTTC	CASSSKMGYGYTF
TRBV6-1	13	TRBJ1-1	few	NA	TGTGCCAGCAGTGACCCTCCGGGGTCTGAAGCTTTCTTT	CASSDPPGSEAFF